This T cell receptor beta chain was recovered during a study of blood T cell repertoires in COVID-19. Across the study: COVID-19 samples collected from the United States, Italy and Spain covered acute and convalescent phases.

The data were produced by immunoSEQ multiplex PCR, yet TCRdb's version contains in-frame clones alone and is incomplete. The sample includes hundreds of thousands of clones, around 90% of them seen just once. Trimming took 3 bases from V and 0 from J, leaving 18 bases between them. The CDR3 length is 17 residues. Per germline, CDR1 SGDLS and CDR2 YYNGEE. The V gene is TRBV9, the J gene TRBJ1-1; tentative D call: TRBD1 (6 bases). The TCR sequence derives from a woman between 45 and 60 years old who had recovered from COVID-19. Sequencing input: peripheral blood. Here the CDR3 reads CASSGHRALGMNTEAFF. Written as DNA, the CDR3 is TGTGCCAGCAGCGGCCACAGGGCCTTGGGGATGAACACTGAAGCTTTCTTT.